The sequence of this T cell receptor beta chain was determined in a study of T cell repertoires in cytomegalovirus infection. Study-level background: Public signatures in TCR beta pointed to CMV infection and matching HLA type.

TCRdb itself ran the reads through MiXCR, one entry per CDR3 protein. Of 510,000 or so distinct CDR3 sequences in the sample, about 25% were seen once. This clonotype was counted a few times. Its antigen is still unknown. The germline gives CDR1 SGHTA, CDR2 FQGNSA. Trimming took off 2 bases at V and 7 bases at J, with 8 bases between the two ends. CDR3 length: 13 residues. Study-level results: Carriers of CMV plus the relevant HLA were identified by cumulative public TCR beta family frequency.

The TCR was taken from a human donor in good health (CMV status not recorded). Some clones in this sample may be carry-over from other donors' samples. V usage is TRBV7-2 and J usage is TRBJ2-2; D is unresolved. Sample: PBMCs. CDR3 sequence (DNA): TGTGCCAGCAGCTTACGTGTTTTCGGGGAGCTGTTTTTT. It codes for CASSLRVFGELFF.